These T cell receptor beta chains were read from a single sample in a study of blood T cell repertoires in COVID-19. Sequencing used immunoSEQ multiplex PCR; TCRdb keeps in-frame clones, though not all of them. The sample holds about 220,000 clones, about 81% seen once. Sequenced: peripheral blood. Every receptor here comes from a woman between 70 and 85 years old with COVID-19, enrolled during active disease. CDR3s include the opening cysteine and the closing phenylalanine or tryptophan. The D gene is left open where the match is weak. Part of the rows lack a size; the others show once, few, many or a class for expanded clones.

-,TRBJ2-5,TRBV28,TRBD2,TGTGCCAGCAGTTTCGCGGGAGGGGGGAAGACCCAGTACTTC,CASSFAGGGKTQYF
-,TRBJ2-1,TRBV30,TRBD2,TGTGCCTGGAGTGGAGCGGGAGGTTCCTACAATGAGCAGTTCTTC,CAWSGAGGSYNEQFF
-,TRBJ2-7,TRBV11-2,TRBD1,TGTGCCAGCAGCCCTGGGACAGGGGGGTATCACGAGCAGTACTTC,CASSPGTGGYHEQYF
-,TRBJ1-1,TRBV4-2,TRBD1,TGTGCCAGCACCGGAGACAGGGACACTGAAGCTTTCTTT,CASTGDRDTEAFF
-,TRBJ1-4,TRBV27,-,TGTGCCCCTCCACGGGGGGAGATTACAACTAATGAAAAACTGTTTTTT,CAPPRGEITTNEKLFF
-,TRBJ2-2,TRBV28,-,TGTGCCAGCGAGCAAATCAACACCGGGGAGCTGTTTTTT,CASEQINTGELFF
-,TRBJ1-2,TRBV2,-,TGTGCCAGTAACTTCGAGGACTATGGCTACACCTTC,CASNFEDYGYTF
-,TRBJ2-2,TRBV2,TRBD2,TGTGCCAGCAGTGGGGCCGGGGTAGCGGGAGTGGTCGGGGAGCTGTTTTTT,CASSGAGVAGVVGELFF
-,TRBJ1-1,TRBV14,-,TGTGCCAGCAGCTCCCAGGGATTTAACACTGAAGCTTTCTTT,CASSSQGFNTEAFF
few,TRBJ2-3,TRBV28,-,TGTGCCAGCAGAAAAAGTACGGTTGCAGATACGCAGTATTTT,CASRKSTVADTQYF
-,TRBJ2-5,TRBV9,TRBD2,TGTGCCAGCAGCGCGAGCGGGAGCGTAGAGACCCAGTACTTC,CASSASGSVETQYF
-,TRBJ2-1,TRBV9,-,TGTGCCAGCAGCGAACGCCCATTGGAGGAGCAGTTCTTC,CASSERPLEEQFF
many,TRBJ2-6,TRBV7-9,-,TGTGCCAGCAGCTTTCGAGACACTCCTTTCTCTGGGGCCAACGTCCTGACTTTC,CASSFRDTPFSGANVLTF
-,TRBJ1-4,TRBV7-9,TRBD1,TGTGCCAGCAGTCCCGGGACAGGGAGTGAAAAACTGTTTTTT,CASSPGTGSEKLFF
-,TRBJ1-2,TRBV6-2/TRBV6-3,-,TGTGCCAGCAGTTACTCGGGGCGCTACACCTTC,CASSYSGRYTF
-,TRBJ2-7,TRBV7-9,TRBD2,TGTGCCACACCTGGGACTAGCGGCCCCTACGAGCAGTACTTC,CATPGTSGPYEQYF
-,TRBJ1-5,TRBV24-1,-,TGTGCCACCAGTGACCAAGGTGACCGGAGTCAGCCCCAGCATTTT,CATSDQGDRSQPQHF
-,TRBJ1-5,TRBV28,-,TGTGCCAGTAACCCTGGGGGGGCAGTTCAGCCCCAGCATTTT,CASNPGGAVQPQHF
-,TRBJ2-5,TRBV7-2,-,TGTGCCAGCAGCTTAGCTGGCGGGGACGGGGAGACCCAGTACTTC,CASSLAGGDGETQYF
-,TRBJ1-5,TRBV15,-,TGTGCCACCAGCAGGGCTAGCAATCAGCCCCAGCATTTT,CATSRASNQPQHF
-,TRBJ2-7,TRBV28,TRBD1,TGTGCCAGCAGAGGTTGGACAGGGGAGACCTACGAGCAGTACTTC,CASRGWTGETYEQYF
-,TRBJ2-4,TRBV3-1/TRBV3-2,TRBD1,TGTGCCAGCAGCCAATGGACAGGGTCTTGGATTCAGTACTTC,CASSQWTGSWIQYF
-,TRBJ2-3,TRBV2,-,TGTGCCACCACCCTCGGAGATACGCAGTATTTT,CATTLGDTQYF
-,TRBJ2-2,TRBV18,TRBD1,TGTGCCAGCTCACCAATGGGACAGGGGGCCGGCGGGGAGCTGTTTTTT,CASSPMGQGAGGELFF
many,TRBJ2-1,TRBV4-1,-,TGCGCCAGCAGCGGGGTGAGTAGCGCCGACAATGAGCAGTTCTTC,CASSGVSSADNEQFF
-,TRBJ2-3,TRBV11-2,-,TGTGCCAGCAGCCGCGGGACTTCACACACAGATACGCAGTATTTT,CASSRGTSHTDTQYF
-,TRBJ2-5,TRBV7-9,-,TGTGCCAGCAGCTTCCCCGGGGAATGGGAGACCCAGTACTTC,CASSFPGEWETQYF
few,TRBJ1-1,TRBV27,-,TGTGCCAGCTCCGCCGCTGGGAGGAACACTGAAGCTTTCTTT,CASSAAGRNTEAFF
-,TRBJ1-5,TRBV28,TRBD1,TGTGCCAGCAGCGATGACAGGGGCAAATCCAATCAGCCCCAGCATTTT,CASSDDRGKSNQPQHF
-,TRBJ1-1,TRBV5-1,-,TGCGCCAGCAGCTTGGCCGCGGGGAGGAACACTGAAGCTTTCTTT,CASSLAAGRNTEAFF
-,TRBJ2-1,TRBV19,-,TGTGCCAGTAGTATGATGAGCTCCTACAATGAGCAGTTCTTC,CASSMMSSYNEQFF
once,TRBJ1-6,TRBV21-1,-,TGTGCCAGCAGACGCATCCGGGAGCACAATTCACCCCTCCACTTT,CASRRIREHNSPLHF
-,TRBJ2-7,TRBV28,TRBD1,TGTGCCAGCAGTTTACCGGGACAGGGTTCCTACGAGCAGTACTTC,CASSLPGQGSYEQYF
-,TRBJ2-1,TRBV14,TRBD2,TGTGCCAGCAGCCTCCTAGCGGGGGAGATTTACAATGAGCAGTTCTTC,CASSLLAGEIYNEQFF
-,TRBJ2-5,TRBV5-8,TRBD1,TGTGCCAGCAGCTTGAAGGGGGCACAAGAGACCCAGTACTTC,CASSLKGAQETQYF
once,TRBJ2-3,TRBV7-6,TRBD2,TGTGCCAGCAGCCCCAGACTAGCGGGCTTCGGGGATACGCAGTATTTT,CASSPRLAGFGDTQYF
-,TRBJ1-5,TRBV7-2,-,TGTGCCAGCAGCTTAGACGGGAGGGGCAATCAGCCCCAGCATTTT,CASSLDGRGNQPQHF
few,TRBJ2-7,TRBV28,-,TGTGCCAGCAGGACAGCGTCCTACGAGCAGTACTTC,CASRTASYEQYF
-,TRBJ2-5,TRBV29-1,TRBD2,TGCAGCGTTTCCTTCTTACTAGCGGGGGGAGGGTACCAAGAGACCCAGTACTTC,CSVSFLLAGGGYQETQYF
-,TRBJ2-2,TRBV19,-,TGTGCCAGTAGTTCCTTACGGACAATCAACACCGGGGAGCTGTTTTTT,CASSSLRTINTGELFF
once,TRBJ2-5,TRBV2,-,TGTGCCAGCAGTCCGAACAGCCTAGAGACCCAGTACTTC,CASSPNSLETQYF
-,TRBJ2-1,TRBV27,-,TGTGCCAGCAGCCATTATTCTCAGGGCAATGAGCAGTTCTTC,CASSHYSQGNEQFF
-,TRBJ2-7,TRBV13,TRBD1,TGTGCCAGCAGCTCACCGGGACAGGCTTTGTACGAGCAGTACTTC,CASSSPGQALYEQYF
-,TRBJ1-2,TRBV7-3,-,TGTGCCAGCAGCCCCGGGGTAAACTATGGCTACACCTTC,CASSPGVNYGYTF
-,TRBJ1-3,TRBV6-6,-,TGTGCCAGCAGGGTTGACAGGTCTAGAAACACCATATATTTT,CASRVDRSRNTIYF